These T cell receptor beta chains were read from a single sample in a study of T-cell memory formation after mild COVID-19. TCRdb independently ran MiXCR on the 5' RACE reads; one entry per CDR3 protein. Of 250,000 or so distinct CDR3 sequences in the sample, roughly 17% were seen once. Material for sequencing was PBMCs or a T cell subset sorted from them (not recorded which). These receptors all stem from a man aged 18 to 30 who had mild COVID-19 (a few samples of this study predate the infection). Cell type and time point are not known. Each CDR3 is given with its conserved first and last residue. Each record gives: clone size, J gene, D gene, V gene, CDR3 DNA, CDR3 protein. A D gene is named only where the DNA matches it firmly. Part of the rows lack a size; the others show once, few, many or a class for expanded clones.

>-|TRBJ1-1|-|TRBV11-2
TGTGCCAGCAACGAGGAGGTGAACACTGAAGCTTTCTTT
CASNEEVNTEAFF
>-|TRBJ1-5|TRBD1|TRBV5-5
TGTGCCAGCAGCCTGGCGACAGGGGACGGCAATCAGCCCCAGCATTTT
CASSLATGDGNQPQHF
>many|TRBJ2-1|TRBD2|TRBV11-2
TGTGCCAGCAGCAGCGGGGCCCGGACCTACAATGAGCAGTTCTTC
CASSSGARTYNEQFF
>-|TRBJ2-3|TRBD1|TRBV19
TGTGCCAGTAGGGTGACAGGGGGTTCAGATACGCAGTATTTT
CASRVTGGSDTQYF
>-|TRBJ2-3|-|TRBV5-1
TGCGCCAGCAGCTTGATCGGACATACCACAGATACGCAGTATTTT
CASSLIGHTTDTQYF
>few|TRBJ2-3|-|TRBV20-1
TGCAGTGCTACCCCGGTGGGCCACACAGATACGCAGTATTTT
CSATPVGHTDTQYF
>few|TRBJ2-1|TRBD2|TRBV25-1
TGTGCCAGCAGTGATCCCCAGCGGGGGCCCTACAATGAGCAGTTCTTC
CASSDPQRGPYNEQFF
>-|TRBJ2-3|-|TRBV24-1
TGTGCCACCAGTGACGCGAGCGGACCCGCGGATACGCAGTATTTT
CATSDASGPADTQYF
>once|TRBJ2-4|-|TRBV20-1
TGCAGTGCTCCGACGTCCCAGGGGCGGGACATTCAGTACTTC
CSAPTSQGRDIQYF
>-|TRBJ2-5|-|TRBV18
TGTGCCAGCTCATTCCCGGGCCTGGAGGGAGAGACCCAGTACTTC
CASSFPGLEGETQYF